A selection of T cell receptor beta chains follows, all from one sample in a study of T-cell reconstitution after alpha-beta-depleted transplantation in children. TCRdb used MiXCR to reprocess the PCR reads, holding one entry per CDR3 protein. Of 500,000 to 750,000 distinct CDR3 sequences in the sample, 25% to 30% were seen once. This specimen consisted of PBMCs, obtained before TCRalphabeta/CD19-depleted stem cell transplant. The receptors were gathered from a boy in the first two years of life with Wiskott-Aldrich syndrome, due to receive a stem cell transplant. Each CDR3 is given with its conserved first and last residue. A D gene is named only where the DNA matches it firmly. Only part of the rows carry a size: once, few, many, or a class if the clone is expanded.

d_call: TRBD2
clone_size: -
j_call: TRBJ2-1
v_call: TRBV7-2
cdr3_length: 13
cdr3_nt: TGTGCCAGCAGCCTCGGGGGGGAGGGCCCCCAGTTCTTC
cdr3_aa: CASSLGGEGPQFF

d_call: -
clone_size: once
j_call: TRBJ2-1
v_call: TRBV2
cdr3_length: 11
cdr3_nt: TGTGCCAGCAGCGACCTCTATGAGCAGTTCTTC
cdr3_aa: CASSDLYEQFF

d_call: -
clone_size: -
j_call: TRBJ1-5
v_call: TRBV5-1
cdr3_length: 12
cdr3_nt: TGCGCCAGCAGCTTGGAAGGAGGGCCCCAGCATTTT
cdr3_aa: CASSLEGGPQHF

d_call: -
clone_size: few
j_call: TRBJ2-5
v_call: TRBV29-1
cdr3_length: 12
cdr3_nt: TGCAGCGTTGACTGGGTCCGGGAGACCCAGTACTTC
cdr3_aa: CSVDWVRETQYF

d_call: -
clone_size: few
j_call: TRBJ2-6
v_call: TRBV29-1
cdr3_length: 16
cdr3_nt: TGCAGCCGGGGGCGGGGGAGCTATTCTGGGGCCAACGTCCTGACTTTC
cdr3_aa: CSRGRGSYSGANVLTF

d_call: -
clone_size: few
j_call: TRBJ2-7
v_call: TRBV20-1
cdr3_length: 14
cdr3_nt: TGCAGTGCTGGAACGGGCCGATCCGGCTACGAGCAGTACTTC
cdr3_aa: CSAGTGRSGYEQYF

d_call: TRBD2
clone_size: few
j_call: TRBJ2-7
v_call: TRBV5-1
cdr3_length: 18
cdr3_nt: TGCGCCAGCAGCCAAATGGCAGCTAGCGGGAGGAAGTACGACGAGCAGTACTTC
cdr3_aa: CASSQMAASGRKYDEQYF

d_call: -
clone_size: -
j_call: TRBJ1-1
v_call: TRBV12-3/TRBV12-4
cdr3_length: 14
cdr3_nt: TGTGCCAGCAGTATTCAGGGTAGGAACACTGAAGCTTTCTTT
cdr3_aa: CASSIQGRNTEAFF

d_call: -
clone_size: few
j_call: TRBJ2-5
v_call: TRBV10-3
cdr3_length: 11
cdr3_nt: TGTGCCACCGCAGGGGAAGAGACCCAGTACTTC
cdr3_aa: CATAGEETQYF

d_call: TRBD1
clone_size: few
j_call: TRBJ1-1
v_call: TRBV3-1
cdr3_length: 16
cdr3_nt: TGTGCCAGCAGCCCGGGACAGGGAAGGATGAACACTGAAGCTTTCTTT
cdr3_aa: CASSPGQGRMNTEAFF

d_call: -
clone_size: few
j_call: TRBJ1-4
v_call: TRBV7-9
cdr3_length: 16
cdr3_nt: TGTGCCAGCAGCTTATCCCTGGGTGCAACTAATGAAAAACTGTTTTTT
cdr3_aa: CASSLSLGATNEKLFF

d_call: -
clone_size: few
j_call: TRBJ2-3
v_call: TRBV7-7
cdr3_length: 15
cdr3_nt: TGTGCCAGCAGTAAGGGATTGAGGGGCACAGATACGCAGTATTTT
cdr3_aa: CASSKGLRGTDTQYF

d_call: -
clone_size: few
j_call: TRBJ2-3
v_call: TRBV27
cdr3_length: 12
cdr3_nt: TGTGCCAGCAGTTTTCCATTAGGTACGCAGTATTTT
cdr3_aa: CASSFPLGTQYF

d_call: TRBD2
clone_size: -
j_call: TRBJ2-5
v_call: TRBV20-1
cdr3_length: 15
cdr3_nt: TGCAGTGCTAGAGGAATAGCGGGAGTTCAAGAGACCCAGTACTTC
cdr3_aa: CSARGIAGVQETQYF

d_call: -
clone_size: -
j_call: TRBJ1-1
v_call: TRBV7-9
cdr3_length: 12
cdr3_nt: TGTGCCAGCAGCTTAGGGTGGACTGAAGCTTTCTTT
cdr3_aa: CASSLGWTEAFF

d_call: TRBD1
clone_size: few
j_call: TRBJ2-7
v_call: TRBV5-1
cdr3_length: 15
cdr3_nt: TGCGCCAGCAGCTTGGAGGGGACAGGGGTCTACGAGCAGTACTTC
cdr3_aa: CASSLEGTGVYEQYF

d_call: -
clone_size: -
j_call: TRBJ2-1
v_call: TRBV9
cdr3_length: 16
cdr3_nt: TGTGCCAGCAGCGTAGCCACTACCGGCTCCTACAATGAGCAGTTCTTC
cdr3_aa: CASSVATTGSYNEQFF

d_call: -
clone_size: -
j_call: TRBJ2-5
v_call: TRBV20-1
cdr3_length: 16
cdr3_nt: TGCAGTGCTAGAGATCGTATTTTTAGCGGCCAAGAGACCCAGTACTTC
cdr3_aa: CSARDRIFSGQETQYF

d_call: TRBD1
clone_size: -
j_call: TRBJ1-1
v_call: TRBV7-2
cdr3_length: 17
cdr3_nt: TGTGCCAGCAGCTCTGACAGGGGGCGTTCGGTGAACACTGAAGCTTTCTTT
cdr3_aa: CASSSDRGRSVNTEAFF

d_call: -
clone_size: -
j_call: TRBJ1-4
v_call: TRBV24-1
cdr3_length: 15
cdr3_nt: TGTGCCACCAGTGATCCCAACATGGGTGCGGAAAAACTGTTTTTT
cdr3_aa: CATSDPNMGAEKLFF

d_call: TRBD2
clone_size: few
j_call: TRBJ2-5
v_call: TRBV5-1
cdr3_length: 16
cdr3_nt: TGCGCCAGCAGCTTGGGGGTAGCGGGAGTTGGAGAGACCCAGTACTTC
cdr3_aa: CASSLGVAGVGETQYF

d_call: -
clone_size: few
j_call: TRBJ2-1
v_call: TRBV18
cdr3_length: 12
cdr3_nt: TGTGCCAGCTCAAAGGAGTACAATGAGCAGTTCTTC
cdr3_aa: CASSKEYNEQFF

d_call: -
clone_size: -
j_call: TRBJ2-7
v_call: TRBV18
cdr3_length: 15
cdr3_nt: TGTGCCAGCTCACCACTATATACAGGAAATTACGAGCAGTACTTC
cdr3_aa: CASSPLYTGNYEQYF

d_call: -
clone_size: few
j_call: TRBJ2-1
v_call: TRBV15
cdr3_length: 15
cdr3_nt: TGTGCCACCAGCAGAGAGACGGGATCGGTGAATGAGCAGTTCTTC
cdr3_aa: CATSRETGSVNEQFF

d_call: -
clone_size: few
j_call: TRBJ1-1
v_call: TRBV3-1
cdr3_length: 12
cdr3_nt: TGTGCCAGCAGCCAAGGGGCCCGGGAGGCTTTCTTT
cdr3_aa: CASSQGAREAFF

d_call: -
clone_size: -
j_call: TRBJ2-4
v_call: TRBV4-1
cdr3_length: 16
cdr3_nt: TGCGCCAGCAGCCAAGTACTAGTAAGGGCCAAAAACATTCAGTACTTC
cdr3_aa: CASSQVLVRAKNIQYF

d_call: TRBD1
clone_size: -
j_call: TRBJ2-2
v_call: TRBV25-1
cdr3_length: 14
cdr3_nt: TGTGCCAGCAGTGAGCAGGGGGCTTTCGGGGAGCTGTTTTTT
cdr3_aa: CASSEQGAFGELFF

d_call: TRBD2
clone_size: -
j_call: TRBJ2-5
v_call: TRBV5-1
cdr3_length: 13
cdr3_nt: TGCGCCAGCGCAAATAGCGGGAGAGAGACCCAGTACTTC
cdr3_aa: CASANSGRETQYF

d_call: TRBD1
clone_size: few
j_call: TRBJ1-5
v_call: TRBV5-6
cdr3_length: 19
cdr3_nt: TGTGCCAGCAGCTACAATACCTTGGGACAGAGTAATAGCAATCAGCCCCAGCATTTT
cdr3_aa: CASSYNTLGQSNSNQPQHF

d_call: TRBD2
clone_size: -
j_call: TRBJ2-3
v_call: TRBV20-1
cdr3_length: 15
cdr3_nt: TGCAGTGCCGACTCGGTTAGCGGGAATACAGATACGCAGTATTTT
cdr3_aa: CSADSVSGNTDTQYF

d_call: -
clone_size: few
j_call: TRBJ2-5
v_call: TRBV5-1
cdr3_length: 13
cdr3_nt: TGCGCCAGCAGCTTGGACCCAGTGGAGACCCAGTACTTC
cdr3_aa: CASSLDPVETQYF

d_call: -
clone_size: -
j_call: TRBJ2-1
v_call: TRBV12-3/TRBV12-4
cdr3_length: 15
cdr3_nt: TGTGCCAGCAGTTTAGACGGGGGGCTCTACAATGAGCAGTTCTTC
cdr3_aa: CASSLDGGLYNEQFF

d_call: TRBD1
clone_size: -
j_call: TRBJ1-2
v_call: TRBV5-1
cdr3_length: 16
cdr3_nt: TGCGCCAGCAACCCCGGGACAGGGGCCTCTAACTATGGCTACACCTTC
cdr3_aa: CASNPGTGASNYGYTF

d_call: -
clone_size: few
j_call: TRBJ2-1
v_call: TRBV6-2/TRBV6-3
cdr3_length: 12
cdr3_nt: TGTGCCAGCAGTTACCTAACCACAGAGCAGTTCTTC
cdr3_aa: CASSYLTTEQFF

d_call: -
clone_size: -
j_call: TRBJ1-4
v_call: TRBV2
cdr3_length: 14
cdr3_nt: TGTGCCAGCAGTGAAGGGCCCCTCGGGAAAAAACTGTTTTTT
cdr3_aa: CASSEGPLGKKLFF

d_call: -
clone_size: few
j_call: TRBJ1-6
v_call: TRBV11-2
cdr3_length: 15
cdr3_nt: TGTGCCAGCAGCCCTGGGGGGCCTTATAATTCACCCCTCCACTTT
cdr3_aa: CASSPGGPYNSPLHF

d_call: -
clone_size: few
j_call: TRBJ2-7
v_call: TRBV24-1
cdr3_length: 13
cdr3_nt: TGTGCCACCAGTGCGGGACAAAACTACGAGCAGTACTTC
cdr3_aa: CATSAGQNYEQYF

d_call: TRBD2
clone_size: -
j_call: TRBJ2-7
v_call: TRBV30
cdr3_length: 15
cdr3_nt: TGTGCCTGGAGAGGGACTAGCGGGGGTTACTACGAGCAGTACTTC
cdr3_aa: CAWRGTSGGYYEQYF

d_call: -
clone_size: -
j_call: TRBJ2-3
v_call: TRBV27
cdr3_length: 15
cdr3_nt: TGTGCCAGCAGTTTGGACACCAGCAGCACAGATACGCAGTATTTT
cdr3_aa: CASSLDTSSTDTQYF

d_call: -
clone_size: -
j_call: TRBJ2-1
v_call: TRBV29-1
cdr3_length: 11
cdr3_nt: TGCAGCGTTAAGACAGGTAGTGAGCAGTTCTTC
cdr3_aa: CSVKTGSEQFF

d_call: -
clone_size: -
j_call: TRBJ1-1
v_call: TRBV10-1
cdr3_length: 13
cdr3_nt: TGCGCCAGCAGTGAGTCGTTGCGGGGGGCGGCTTTCTTT
cdr3_aa: CASSESLRGAAFF

d_call: -
clone_size: -
j_call: TRBJ2-1
v_call: TRBV6-5
cdr3_length: 15
cdr3_nt: TGTGCCAGCAGTTATGGGCTGAACGCCTACAATGAGCAGTTCTTC
cdr3_aa: CASSYGLNAYNEQFF

d_call: TRBD2
clone_size: -
j_call: TRBJ2-2
v_call: TRBV27
cdr3_length: 18
cdr3_nt: TGTGCCAGCAGTTTATCAAGACTAGCGGGAGAGGTTTCCGGGGAGCTGTTTTTT
cdr3_aa: CASSLSRLAGEVSGELFF